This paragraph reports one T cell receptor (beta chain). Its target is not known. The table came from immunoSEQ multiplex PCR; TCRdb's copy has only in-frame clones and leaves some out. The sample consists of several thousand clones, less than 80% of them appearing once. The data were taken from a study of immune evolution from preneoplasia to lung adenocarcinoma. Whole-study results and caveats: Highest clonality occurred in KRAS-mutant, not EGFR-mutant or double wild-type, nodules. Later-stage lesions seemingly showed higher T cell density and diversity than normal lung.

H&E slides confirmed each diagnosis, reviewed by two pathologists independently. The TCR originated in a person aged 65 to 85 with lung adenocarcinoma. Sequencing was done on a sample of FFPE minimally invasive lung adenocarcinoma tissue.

This chain's CDR3 is CASSLGQGTFYEQYF. The CDR3 nucleotides are TGTGCCAGCAGCTTAGGACAGGGTACTTTCTACGAGCAGTACTTC. This sequence joins TRBV7-6 and TRBJ2-7, with 7 bases matching TRBD1. The CDR3 has 15 residues. The germline V gene encodes CDR1 SGHVS and CDR2 FNYEAQ. Unmatched junction bases numbered 6, after V lost 1 base and J lost 3 bases.